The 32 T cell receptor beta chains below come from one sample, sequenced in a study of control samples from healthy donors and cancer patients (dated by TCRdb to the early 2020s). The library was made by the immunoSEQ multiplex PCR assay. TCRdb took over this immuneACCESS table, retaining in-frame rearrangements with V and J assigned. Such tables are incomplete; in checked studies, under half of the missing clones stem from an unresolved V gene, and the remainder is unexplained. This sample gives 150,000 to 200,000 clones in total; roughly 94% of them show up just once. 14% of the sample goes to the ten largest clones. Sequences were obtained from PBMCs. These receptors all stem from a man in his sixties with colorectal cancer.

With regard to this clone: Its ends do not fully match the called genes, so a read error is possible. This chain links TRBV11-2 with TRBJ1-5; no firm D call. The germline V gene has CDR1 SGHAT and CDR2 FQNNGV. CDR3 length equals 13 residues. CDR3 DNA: TGTGCCAGCAGCCTAGAGGGAAGTCAGCCCCAGCATTTT. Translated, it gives CASSLEGSQPQHF.

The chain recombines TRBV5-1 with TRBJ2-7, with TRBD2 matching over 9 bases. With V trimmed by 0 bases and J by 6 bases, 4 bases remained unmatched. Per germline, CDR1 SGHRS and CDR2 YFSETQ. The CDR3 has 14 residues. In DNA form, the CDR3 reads TGCGCCAGCAGCTTGGACGGACTAGCGAGCGAGCAGTACTTC. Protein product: CASSLDGLASEQYF.

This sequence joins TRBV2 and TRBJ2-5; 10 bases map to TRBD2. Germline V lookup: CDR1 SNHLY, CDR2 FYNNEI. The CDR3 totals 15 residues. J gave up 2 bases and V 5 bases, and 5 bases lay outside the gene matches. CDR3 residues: CASSIQTSGQETQYF. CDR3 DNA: TGTGCCAGCAGTATACAGACTAGCGGGCAAGAGACCCAGTACTTC.

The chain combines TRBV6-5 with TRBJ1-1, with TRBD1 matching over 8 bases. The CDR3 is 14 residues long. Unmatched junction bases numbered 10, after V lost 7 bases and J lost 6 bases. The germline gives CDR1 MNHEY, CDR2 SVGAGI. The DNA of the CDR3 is TGTGCCAGCATCGTGTCCGGGACAGGCGCTGAAGCTTTCTTT. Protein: CASIVSGTGAEAFF.

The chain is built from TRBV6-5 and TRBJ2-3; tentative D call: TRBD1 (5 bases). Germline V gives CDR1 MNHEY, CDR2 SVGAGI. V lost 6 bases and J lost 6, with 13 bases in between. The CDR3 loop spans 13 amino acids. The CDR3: CASSQAGSDTQYF. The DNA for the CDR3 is TGTGCCAGCAGCCAGGCAGGGTCGGATACGCAGTATTTT.

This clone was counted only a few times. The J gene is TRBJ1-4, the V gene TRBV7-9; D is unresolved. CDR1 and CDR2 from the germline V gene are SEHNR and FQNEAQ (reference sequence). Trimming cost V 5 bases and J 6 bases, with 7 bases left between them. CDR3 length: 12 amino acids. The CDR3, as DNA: TGTGCCAGCAGCAATTGGGATGAAAAACTGTTTTTT. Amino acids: CASSNWDEKLFF. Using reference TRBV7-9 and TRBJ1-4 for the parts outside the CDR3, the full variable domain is DTGVSQNPRHKITKRGQNVTFRCDPISEHNRLYWYRQTLGQGPEFLTYFQNEAQLEKSRLLSDRFSAERPKGSFSTLEIQRTEQGDSAMYLCASSNWDEKLFFGSGTQLSVL.

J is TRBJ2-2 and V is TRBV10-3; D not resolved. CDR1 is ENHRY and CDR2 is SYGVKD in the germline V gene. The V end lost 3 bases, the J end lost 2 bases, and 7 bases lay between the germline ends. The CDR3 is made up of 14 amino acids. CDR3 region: CAISDLLNTGELFF. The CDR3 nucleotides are TGTGCCATCAGTGATCTGTTAAACACCGGGGAGCTGTTTTTT.

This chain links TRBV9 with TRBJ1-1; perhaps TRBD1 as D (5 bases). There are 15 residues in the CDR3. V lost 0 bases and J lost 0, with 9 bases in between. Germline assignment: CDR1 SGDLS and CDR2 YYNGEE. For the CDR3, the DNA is TGTGCCAGCAGCGTAGGGCAGGGAGTGAACACTGAAGCTTTCTTT. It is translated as CASSVGQGVNTEAFF.

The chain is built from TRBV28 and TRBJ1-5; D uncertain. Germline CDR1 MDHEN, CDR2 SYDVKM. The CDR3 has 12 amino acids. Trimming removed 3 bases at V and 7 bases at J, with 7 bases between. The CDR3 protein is CASSFSGQPQHF. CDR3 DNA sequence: TGTGCCAGCAGTTTTTCCGGACAGCCCCAGCATTTT. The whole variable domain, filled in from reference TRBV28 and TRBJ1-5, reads DVKVTQSSRYLVKRTGEKVFLECVQDMDHENMFWYRQDPGLGLRLIYFSYDVKMKEKGDIPEGYSVSREKKERFSLILESASTNQTSMYLCASSFSGQPQHFGDGTRLSIL.

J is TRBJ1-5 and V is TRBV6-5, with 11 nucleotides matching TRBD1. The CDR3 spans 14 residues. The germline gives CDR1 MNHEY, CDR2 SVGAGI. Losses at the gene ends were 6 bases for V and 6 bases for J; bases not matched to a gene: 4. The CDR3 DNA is TGTGCCAGCAGGCGGACAGGGGGCGTTCAGCCCCAGCATTTT. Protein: CASRRTGGVQPQHF.

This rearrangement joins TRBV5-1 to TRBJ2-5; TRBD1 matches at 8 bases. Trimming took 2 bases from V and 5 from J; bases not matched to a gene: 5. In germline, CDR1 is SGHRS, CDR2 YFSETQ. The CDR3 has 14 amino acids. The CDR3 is CASSLAGGKETQYF. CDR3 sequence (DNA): TGCGCCAGCAGCTTAGCAGGGGGCAAGGAGACCCAGTACTTC.

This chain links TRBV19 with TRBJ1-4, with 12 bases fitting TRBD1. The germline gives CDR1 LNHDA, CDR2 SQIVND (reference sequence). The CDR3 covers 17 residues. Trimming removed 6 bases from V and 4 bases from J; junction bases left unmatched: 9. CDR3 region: CASRRDRGRPNNEKLFF. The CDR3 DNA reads TGTGCCAGTAGGCGGGACAGGGGGCGACCAAATAATGAAAAACTGTTTTTT.

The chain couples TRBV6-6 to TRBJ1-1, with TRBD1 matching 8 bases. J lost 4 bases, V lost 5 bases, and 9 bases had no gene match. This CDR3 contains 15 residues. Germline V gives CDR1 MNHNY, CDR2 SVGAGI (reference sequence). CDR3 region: CASSPPDRVSTEAFF. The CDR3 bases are TGTGCCAGCAGTCCTCCGGACAGGGTGAGCACTGAAGCTTTCTTT.

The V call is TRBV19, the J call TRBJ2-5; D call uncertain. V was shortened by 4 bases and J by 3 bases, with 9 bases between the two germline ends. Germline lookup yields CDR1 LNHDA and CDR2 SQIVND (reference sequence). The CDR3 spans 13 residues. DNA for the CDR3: TGTGCCAGTAGTACGGAATTGGAAGAGACCCAGTACTTC. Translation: CASSTELEETQYF.

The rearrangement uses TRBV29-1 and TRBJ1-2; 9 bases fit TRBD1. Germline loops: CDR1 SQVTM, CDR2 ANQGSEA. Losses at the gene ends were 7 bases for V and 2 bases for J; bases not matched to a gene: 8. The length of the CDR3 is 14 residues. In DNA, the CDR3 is TGCAGCGCTTCCTCCGGGACAGGGAACTATGGCTACACCTTC. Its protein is CSASSGTGNYGYTF. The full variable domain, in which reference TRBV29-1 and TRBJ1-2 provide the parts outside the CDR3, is SAVISQKPSRDICQRGTSLTIQCQVDSQVTMMFWYRQQPGQSLTLIATANQGSEATYESGFVIDKFPISRPNLTFSTLTVSNMSPEDSSIYLCSASSGTGNYGYTFGSGTRLTVV.

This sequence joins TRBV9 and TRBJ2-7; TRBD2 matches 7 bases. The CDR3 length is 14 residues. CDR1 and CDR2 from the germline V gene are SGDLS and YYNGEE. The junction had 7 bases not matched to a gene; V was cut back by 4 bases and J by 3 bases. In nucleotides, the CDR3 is TGTGCCAGCAGCCTCGACGGGGGGAGCTACGAGCAGTACTTC. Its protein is CASSLDGGSYEQYF.

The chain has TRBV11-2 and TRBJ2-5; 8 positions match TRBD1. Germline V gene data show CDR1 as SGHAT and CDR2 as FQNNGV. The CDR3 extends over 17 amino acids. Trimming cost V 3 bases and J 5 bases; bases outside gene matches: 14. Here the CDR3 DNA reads TGTGCCAGCAGCTTCGGTCTAATGCAGGGGGCGGGTGAGACCCAGTACTTC. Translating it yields CASSFGLMQGAGETQYF.

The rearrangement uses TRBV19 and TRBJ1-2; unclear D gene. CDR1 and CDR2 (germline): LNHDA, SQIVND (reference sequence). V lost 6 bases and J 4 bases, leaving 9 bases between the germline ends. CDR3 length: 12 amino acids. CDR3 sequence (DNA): TGTGCCAGTAGCCGAGGTATCTATGGCTACACCTTC. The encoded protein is CASSRGIYGYTF.

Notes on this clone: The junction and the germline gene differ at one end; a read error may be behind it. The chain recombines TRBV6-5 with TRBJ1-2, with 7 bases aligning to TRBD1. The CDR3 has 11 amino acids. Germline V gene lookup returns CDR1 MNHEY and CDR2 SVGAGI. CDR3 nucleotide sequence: TGTGCCGGCAGTAACAGGGGAGGCTACACCTTC. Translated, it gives CAGSNRGGYTF.

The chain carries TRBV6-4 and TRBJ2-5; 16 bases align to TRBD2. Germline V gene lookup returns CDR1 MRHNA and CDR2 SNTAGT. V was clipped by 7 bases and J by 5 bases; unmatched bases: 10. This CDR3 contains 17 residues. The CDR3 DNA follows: TGTGCCAGCATTGGACGAGGGACTAGCGGGGGGGATGAGACCCAGTACTTC. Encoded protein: CASIGRGTSGGDETQYF.

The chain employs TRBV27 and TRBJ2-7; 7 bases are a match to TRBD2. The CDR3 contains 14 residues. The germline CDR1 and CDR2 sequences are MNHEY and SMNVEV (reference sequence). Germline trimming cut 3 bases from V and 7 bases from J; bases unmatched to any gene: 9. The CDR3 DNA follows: TGTGCCAGCAGTTTTTGGGGGGGGAAAAGGGAGCAGTACTTC. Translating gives CASSFWGGKREQYF.

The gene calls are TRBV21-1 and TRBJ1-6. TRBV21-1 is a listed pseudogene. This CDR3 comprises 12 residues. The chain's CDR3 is CASSQAGRSLHF. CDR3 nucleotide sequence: TGTGCCAGCAGCCAGGCAGGGAGGTCCCTCCACTTT.

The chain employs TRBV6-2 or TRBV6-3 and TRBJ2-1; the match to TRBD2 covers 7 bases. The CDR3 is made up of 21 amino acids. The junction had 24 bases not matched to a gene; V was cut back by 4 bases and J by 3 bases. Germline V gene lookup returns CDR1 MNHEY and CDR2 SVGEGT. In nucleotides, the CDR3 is TGTGCCAGCAGTTCGGCCGTCTACTCGATATGGACTAGTCAAAACTACAATGAGCAGTTCTTC. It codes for CASSSAVYSIWTSQNYNEQFF.

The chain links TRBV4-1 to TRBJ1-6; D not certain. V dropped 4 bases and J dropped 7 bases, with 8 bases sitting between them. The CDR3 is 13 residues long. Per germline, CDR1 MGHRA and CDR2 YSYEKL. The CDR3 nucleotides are TGCGCCAGCAGCCTAGCCCCCAATTCACCCCTCCACTTT. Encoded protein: CASSLAPNSPLHF.

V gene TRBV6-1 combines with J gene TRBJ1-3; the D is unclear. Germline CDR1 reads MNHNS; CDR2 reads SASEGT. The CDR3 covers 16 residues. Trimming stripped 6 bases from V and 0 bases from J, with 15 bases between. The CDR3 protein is CASSEFFRNSGNTIYF. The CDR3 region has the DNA TGTGCCAGCAGCGAATTTTTTAGAAACTCTGGAAACACCATATATTTT.

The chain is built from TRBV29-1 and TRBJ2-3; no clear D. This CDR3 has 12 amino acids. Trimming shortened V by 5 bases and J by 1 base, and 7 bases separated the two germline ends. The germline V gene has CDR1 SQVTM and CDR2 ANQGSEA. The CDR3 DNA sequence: TGCAGCGTTAGCCCGCGCACAGATACGCAGTATTTT. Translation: CSVSPRTDTQYF.

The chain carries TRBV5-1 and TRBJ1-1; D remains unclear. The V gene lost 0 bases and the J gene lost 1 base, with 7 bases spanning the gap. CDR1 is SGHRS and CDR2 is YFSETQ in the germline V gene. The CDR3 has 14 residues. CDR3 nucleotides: TGCGCCAGCAGCTTGGAAACGGGGAACACTGAAGCTTTCTTT. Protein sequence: CASSLETGNTEAFF.

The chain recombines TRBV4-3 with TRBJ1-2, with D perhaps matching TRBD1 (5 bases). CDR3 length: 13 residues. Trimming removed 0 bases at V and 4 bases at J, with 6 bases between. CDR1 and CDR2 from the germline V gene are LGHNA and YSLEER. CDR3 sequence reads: CASSQDRAYGYTF. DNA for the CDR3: TGCGCCAGCAGCCAAGACAGGGCCTATGGCTACACCTTC.

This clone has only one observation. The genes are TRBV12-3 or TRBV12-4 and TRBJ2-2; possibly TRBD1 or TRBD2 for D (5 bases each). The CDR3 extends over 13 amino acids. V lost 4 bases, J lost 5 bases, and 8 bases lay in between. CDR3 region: CASSSGRTGELFF. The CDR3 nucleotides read TGTGCCAGCAGTTCGGGGCGGACCGGGGAGCTGTTTTTT.

This chain's CDR3 is CASSRTGSTEAFF. The CDR3 nucleotides are TGTGCCAGCAGCCGGACAGGCTCCACTGAAGCTTTCTTT. The V and J genes are TRBV11-3 and TRBJ1-1, with 7 bases matching TRBD1. After removal of 5 bases from V and 4 bases from J, the junction contained 4 bases not matched to a gene. The CDR3 has 13 residues. Germline CDR1 SGHNT, CDR2 YENEEA.

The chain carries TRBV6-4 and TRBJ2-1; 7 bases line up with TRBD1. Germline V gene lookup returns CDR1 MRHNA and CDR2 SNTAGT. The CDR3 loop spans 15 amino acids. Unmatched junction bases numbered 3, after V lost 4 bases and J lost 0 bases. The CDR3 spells CASSGQGSSYNEQFF. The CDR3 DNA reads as TGTGCCAGCAGTGGACAGGGCAGCTCCTACAATGAGCAGTTCTTC.

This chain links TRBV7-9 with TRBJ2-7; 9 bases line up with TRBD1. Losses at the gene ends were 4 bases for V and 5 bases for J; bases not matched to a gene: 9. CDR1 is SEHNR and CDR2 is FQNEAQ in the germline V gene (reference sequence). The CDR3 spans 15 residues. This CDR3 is CASSSTGGLYDEQYF. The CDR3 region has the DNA TGTGCCAGCAGCTCAACAGGGGGCTTGTACGACGAGCAGTACTTC.